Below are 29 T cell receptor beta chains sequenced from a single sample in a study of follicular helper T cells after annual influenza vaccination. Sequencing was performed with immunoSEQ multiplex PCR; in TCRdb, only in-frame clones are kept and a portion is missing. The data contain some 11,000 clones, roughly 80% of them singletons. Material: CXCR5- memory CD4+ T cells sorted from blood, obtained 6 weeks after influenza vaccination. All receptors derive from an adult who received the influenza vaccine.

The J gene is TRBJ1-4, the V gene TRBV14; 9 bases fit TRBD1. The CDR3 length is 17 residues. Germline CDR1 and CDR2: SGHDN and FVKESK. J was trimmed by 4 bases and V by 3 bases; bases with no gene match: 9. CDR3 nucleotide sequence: TGTGCCAGCAGCCACCGGACAGGGGACAGCAATAATGAAAAACTGTTTTTT. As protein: CASSHRTGDSNNEKLFF.

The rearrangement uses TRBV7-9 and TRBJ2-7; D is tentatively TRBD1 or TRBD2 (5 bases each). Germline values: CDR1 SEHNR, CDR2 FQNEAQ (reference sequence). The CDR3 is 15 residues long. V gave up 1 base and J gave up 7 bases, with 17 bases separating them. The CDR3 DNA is TGTGCCAGCAGCTTAGAATTTGGGGGAAATAGGGAGCAGTACTTC. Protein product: CASSLEFGGNREQYF.

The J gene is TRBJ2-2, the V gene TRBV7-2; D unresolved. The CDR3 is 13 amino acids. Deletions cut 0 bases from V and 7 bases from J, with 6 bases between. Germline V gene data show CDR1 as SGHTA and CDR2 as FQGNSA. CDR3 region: CASSLAPGGELFF. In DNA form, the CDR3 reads TGTGCCAGCAGCTTAGCCCCCGGCGGGGAGCTGTTTTTT.

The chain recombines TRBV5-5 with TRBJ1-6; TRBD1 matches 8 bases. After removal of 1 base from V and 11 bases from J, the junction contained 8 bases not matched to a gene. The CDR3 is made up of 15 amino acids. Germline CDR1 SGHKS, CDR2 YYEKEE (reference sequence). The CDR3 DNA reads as TGTGCCAGCAGCTTGCCGGACAGGGAATCCCCACCCCTCCACTTT. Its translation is CASSLPDRESPPLHF. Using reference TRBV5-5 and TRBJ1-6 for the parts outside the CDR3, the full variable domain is DAGVTQSPTHLIKTRGQQVTLRCSPISGHKSVSWYQQVLGQGPQFIFQYYEKEERGRGNFPDRFSARQFPNYSSELNVNALLLGDSALYLCASSLPDRESPPLHFGNGTRLTVT.

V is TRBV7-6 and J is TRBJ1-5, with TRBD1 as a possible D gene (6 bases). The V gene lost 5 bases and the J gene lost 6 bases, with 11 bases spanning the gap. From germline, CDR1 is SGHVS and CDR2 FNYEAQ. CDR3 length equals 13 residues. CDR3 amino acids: CASSPGHGQPQHF. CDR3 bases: TGTGCCAGCAGCCCGGGACACGGTCAGCCCCAGCATTTT.

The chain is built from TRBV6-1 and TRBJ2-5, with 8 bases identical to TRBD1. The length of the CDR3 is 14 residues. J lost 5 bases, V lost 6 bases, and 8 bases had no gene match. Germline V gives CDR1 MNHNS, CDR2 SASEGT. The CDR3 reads CASRPAGGLETQYF. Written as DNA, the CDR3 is TGTGCCAGCAGGCCAGCAGGGGGCCTGGAGACCCAGTACTTC.

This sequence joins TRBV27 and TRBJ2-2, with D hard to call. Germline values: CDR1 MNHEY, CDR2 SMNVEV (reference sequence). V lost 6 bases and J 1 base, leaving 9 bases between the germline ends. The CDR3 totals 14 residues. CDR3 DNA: TGTGCCAGCAGGGAGCAGGTGAACACCGGGGAGCTGTTTTTT. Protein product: CASREQVNTGELFF.

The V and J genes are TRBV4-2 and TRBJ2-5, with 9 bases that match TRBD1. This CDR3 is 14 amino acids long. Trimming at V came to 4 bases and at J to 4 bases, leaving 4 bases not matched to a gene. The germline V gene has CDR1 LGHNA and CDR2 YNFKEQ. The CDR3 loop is CASSPGQGAETQYF. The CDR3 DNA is TGTGCCAGCAGCCCGGGACAGGGTGCAGAGACCCAGTACTTC.

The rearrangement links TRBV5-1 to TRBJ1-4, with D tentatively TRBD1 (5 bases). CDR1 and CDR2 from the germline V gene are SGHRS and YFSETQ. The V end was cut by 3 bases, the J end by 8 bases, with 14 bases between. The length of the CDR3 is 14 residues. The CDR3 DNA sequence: TGCGCCAGCAGCTCCAGGGTTGGTGAGGAAAAACTGTTTTTT. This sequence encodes CASSSRVGEEKLFF.

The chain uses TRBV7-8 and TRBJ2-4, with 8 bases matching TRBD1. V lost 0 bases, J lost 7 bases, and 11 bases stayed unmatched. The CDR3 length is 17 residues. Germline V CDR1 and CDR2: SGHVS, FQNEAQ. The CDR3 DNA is TGTGCCAGCAGCTTAGCTGTCGACAGGGGCGCGAGGAACATTCAGTACTTC. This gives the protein CASSLAVDRGARNIQYF.

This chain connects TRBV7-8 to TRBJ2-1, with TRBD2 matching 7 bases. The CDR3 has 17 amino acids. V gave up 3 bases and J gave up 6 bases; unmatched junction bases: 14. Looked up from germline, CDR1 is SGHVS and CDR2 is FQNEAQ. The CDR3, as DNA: TGTGCCAGCAGCTTGCCCCGGCGGCTAGCGGTCGGCAATGAGCAGTTCTTC. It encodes CASSLPRRLAVGNEQFF.

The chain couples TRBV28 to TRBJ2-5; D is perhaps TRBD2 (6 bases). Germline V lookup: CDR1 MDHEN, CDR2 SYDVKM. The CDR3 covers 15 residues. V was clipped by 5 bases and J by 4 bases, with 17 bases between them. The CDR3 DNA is TGTGCCAGCAGTGTATCGGGGGTGACGGGAGAGACCCAGTACTTC. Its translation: CASSVSGVTGETQYF.

Here the CDR3 DNA reads TGTGCCAGCAGCTTGAGGGGGCCAGCCCAAGAGACCCAGTACTTC. Translating it yields CASSLRGPAQETQYF. The chain has TRBV7-2 and TRBJ2-5, with 7 positions matching TRBD1. The CDR3 is 15 residues long. J lost 1 base, V lost 3 bases, and 5 bases had no gene match. From germline, CDR1 is SGHTA and CDR2 FQGNSA. The complete variable domain, with remaining parts taken from reference TRBV7-2 and TRBJ2-5, reads GAGVSQSPSNKVTEKGKDVELRCDPISGHTALYWYRQSLGQGLEFLIYFQGNSAPDKSGLPSDRFSAERTGGSVSTLTIQRTQQEDSAVYLCASSLRGPAQETQYFGPGTRLLVL.

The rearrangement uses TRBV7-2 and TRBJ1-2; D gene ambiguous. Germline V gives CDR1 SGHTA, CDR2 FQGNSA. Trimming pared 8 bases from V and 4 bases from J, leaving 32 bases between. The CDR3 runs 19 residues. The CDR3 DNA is TGTGCCAGCCGCGGGCAGGCCGCAGATCGGGGAGTCTGGGGCTATGGCTACACCTTC. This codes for CASRGQAADRGVWGYGYTF.

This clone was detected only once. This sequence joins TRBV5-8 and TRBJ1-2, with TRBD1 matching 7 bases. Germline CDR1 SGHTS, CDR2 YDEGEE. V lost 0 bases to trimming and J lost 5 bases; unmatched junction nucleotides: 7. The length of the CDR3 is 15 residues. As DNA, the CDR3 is TGTGCCAGCAGCTTGGCGTCAGGGGGGAGGTATGGCTACACCTTC. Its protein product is CASSLASGGRYGYTF.

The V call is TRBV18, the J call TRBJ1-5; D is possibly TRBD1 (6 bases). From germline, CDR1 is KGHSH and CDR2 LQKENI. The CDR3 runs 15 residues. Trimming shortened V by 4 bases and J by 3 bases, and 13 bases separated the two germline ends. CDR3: CASSLQGGLNQPQHF. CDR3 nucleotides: TGTGCCAGCTCACTCCAAGGGGGTCTCAATCAGCCCCAGCATTTT.

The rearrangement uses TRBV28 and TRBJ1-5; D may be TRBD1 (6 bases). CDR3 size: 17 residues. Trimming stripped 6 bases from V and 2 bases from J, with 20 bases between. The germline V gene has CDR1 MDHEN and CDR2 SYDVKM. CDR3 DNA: TGTGCCAGCAGCCGACAGGTACGCTATAGCGGCAATCAGCCCCAGCATTTT. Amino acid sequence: CASSRQVRYSGNQPQHF.

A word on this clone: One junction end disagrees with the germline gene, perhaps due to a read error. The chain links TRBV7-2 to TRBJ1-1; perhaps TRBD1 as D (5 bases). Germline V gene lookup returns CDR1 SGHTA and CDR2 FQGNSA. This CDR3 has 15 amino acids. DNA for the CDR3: TGTGCCAGCAGCCTAGCGCCGGGACGGCACACTGAAGCTTTCTTT. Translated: CASSLAPGRHTEAFF.

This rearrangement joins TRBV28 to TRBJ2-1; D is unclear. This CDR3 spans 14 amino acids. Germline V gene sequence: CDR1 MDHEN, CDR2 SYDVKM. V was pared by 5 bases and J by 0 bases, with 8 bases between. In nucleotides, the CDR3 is TGTGCCAGCAGTCTACTCCCCTCCTACAATGAGCAGTTCTTC. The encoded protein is CASSLLPSYNEQFF.

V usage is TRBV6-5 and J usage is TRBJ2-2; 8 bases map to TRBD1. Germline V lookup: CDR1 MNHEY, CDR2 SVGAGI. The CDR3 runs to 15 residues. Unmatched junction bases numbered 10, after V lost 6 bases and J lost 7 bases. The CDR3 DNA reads TGTGCCAGCAGCAAAAGACAGGGGACGGACGGGGAGCTGTTTTTT. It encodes CASSKRQGTDGELFF.

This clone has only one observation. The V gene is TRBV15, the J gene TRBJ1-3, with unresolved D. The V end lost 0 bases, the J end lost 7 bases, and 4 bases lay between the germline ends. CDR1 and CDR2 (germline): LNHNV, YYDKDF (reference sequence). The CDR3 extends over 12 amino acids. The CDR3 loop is CATSRDLNTIYF. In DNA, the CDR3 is TGTGCCACCAGCAGAGATCTGAACACCATATATTTT.

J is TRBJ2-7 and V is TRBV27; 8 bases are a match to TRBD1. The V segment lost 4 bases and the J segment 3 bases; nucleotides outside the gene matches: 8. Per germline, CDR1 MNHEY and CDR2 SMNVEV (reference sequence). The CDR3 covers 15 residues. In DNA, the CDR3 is TGTGCCAGCAGTTACTTAGACAGGGGTCGCTACGAGCAGTACTTC. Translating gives CASSYLDRGRYEQYF.

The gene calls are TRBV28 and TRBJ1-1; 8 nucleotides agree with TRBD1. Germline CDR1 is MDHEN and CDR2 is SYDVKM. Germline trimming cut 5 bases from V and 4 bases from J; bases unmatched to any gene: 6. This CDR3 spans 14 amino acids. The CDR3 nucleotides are TGTGCCAGCAGTCACGGACAGGGTCGCACTGAAGCTTTCTTT. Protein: CASSHGQGRTEAFF.

Here the CDR3 DNA reads TGTGCCAGCAACGTACAGGGGAGGGATACGCAGTATTTT. This sequence encodes CASNVQGRDTQYF. V and J are TRBV2 and TRBJ2-3; perhaps TRBD1 as D (7 bases). The germline V and J ends were trimmed by 7 bases and 6 bases, with 14 bases remaining between them. Germline CDR1 SNHLY, CDR2 FYNNEI. This CDR3 spans 13 amino acids.

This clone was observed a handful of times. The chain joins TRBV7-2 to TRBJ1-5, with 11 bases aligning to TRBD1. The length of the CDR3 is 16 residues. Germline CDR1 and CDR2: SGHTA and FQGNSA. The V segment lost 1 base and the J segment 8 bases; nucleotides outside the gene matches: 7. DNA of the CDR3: TGTGCCAGCAGCTTAGGGCGGGACAGGGGGACCGAGCCCCAGCATTTT. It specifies CASSLGRDRGTEPQHF. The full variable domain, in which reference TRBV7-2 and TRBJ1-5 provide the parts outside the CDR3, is GAGVSQSPSNKVTEKGKDVELRCDPISGHTALYWYRQSLGQGLEFLIYFQGNSAPDKSGLPSDRFSAERTGGSVSTLTIQRTQQEDSAVYLCASSLGRDRGTEPQHFGDGTRLSIL.

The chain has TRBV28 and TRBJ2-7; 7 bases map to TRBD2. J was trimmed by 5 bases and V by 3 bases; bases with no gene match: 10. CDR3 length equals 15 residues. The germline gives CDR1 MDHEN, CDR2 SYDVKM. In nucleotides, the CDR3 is TGTGCCAGCAGTTTCCGGGGAGGGAGGAGTAACGAGCAGTACTTC. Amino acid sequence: CASSFRGGRSNEQYF. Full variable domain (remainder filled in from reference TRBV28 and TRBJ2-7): DVKVTQSSRYLVKRTGEKVFLECVQDMDHENMFWYRQDPGLGLRLIYFSYDVKMKEKGDIPEGYSVSREKKERFSLILESASTNQTSMYLCASSFRGGRSNEQYFGPGTRLTVT.

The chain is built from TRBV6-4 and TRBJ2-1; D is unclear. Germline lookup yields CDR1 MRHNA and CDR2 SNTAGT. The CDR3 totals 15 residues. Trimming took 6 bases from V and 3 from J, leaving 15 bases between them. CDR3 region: CASRTHSAGYNEQFF. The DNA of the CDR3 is TGTGCCAGCAGAACTCATTCCGCCGGCTACAATGAGCAGTTCTTC.

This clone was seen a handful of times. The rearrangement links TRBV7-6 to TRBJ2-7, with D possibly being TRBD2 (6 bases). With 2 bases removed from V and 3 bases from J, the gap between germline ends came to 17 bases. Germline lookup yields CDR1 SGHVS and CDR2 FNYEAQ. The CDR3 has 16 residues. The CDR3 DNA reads TGTGCCAGCAGCTTAAGTTCCGGCGGGGCGATCTACGAGCAGTACTTC. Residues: CASSLSSGGAIYEQYF.

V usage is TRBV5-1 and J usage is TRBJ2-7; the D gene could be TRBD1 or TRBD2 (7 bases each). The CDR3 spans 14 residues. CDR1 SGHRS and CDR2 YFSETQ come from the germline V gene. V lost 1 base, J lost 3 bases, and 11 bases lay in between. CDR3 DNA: TGCGCCAGCAGCTTGACAGGGGACTACTACGAGCAGTACTTC. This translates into CASSLTGDYYEQYF.